Presented here are 16 T cell receptor beta chains from one specimen sequenced in a study of CD8+ T cells in alopecia areata. In each case, RNA was isolated and then reverse transcribed into cDNA as the sequencing template. Profiling relied on immunoSEQ multiplex PCR, and the TCRdb table lists in-frame clones only, not all of them. The top ten hold just over 0.45% of the sample, which has about 120,000 clones, 53% seen once. Treatment defined: oral pan-JAK inhibitor, 5-10 mg twice daily. The sample here was CD4+ T cells sorted from blood, taken at week 4, from a patient treated with tofacitinib. These receptors were obtained from a human donor with alopecia areata.

This clone was seen a handful of times. The V gene is TRBV5-1, the J gene TRBJ1-5; perhaps TRBD1 as D (6 bases). The CDR3 is made up of 14 amino acids. Trimming shortened V by 0 bases and J by 6 bases, and 10 bases separated the two germline ends. The germline V gene has CDR1 SGHRS and CDR2 YFSETQ. DNA of the CDR3: TGCGCCAGCAGCTTGGAGGCAGGGGTTCAGCCCCAGCATTTT. Amino acid sequence: CASSLEAGVQPQHF.

V is TRBV25-1 and J is TRBJ1-1; D remains unclear. The V end lost 1 base, the J end lost 5 bases, and 20 bases lay between the germline ends. This CDR3 contains 17 residues. The V gene's germline CDR1 is MGHDK and CDR2 SYGVNS. CDR3 sequence: CASSELKARAMGTEAFF. The DNA of the CDR3 is TGTGCCAGCAGTGAATTAAAAGCGAGGGCGATGGGAACTGAAGCTTTCTTT.

V usage is TRBV29-1 and J usage is TRBJ1-5; D might be TRBD1 (5 bases). There are 14 residues in the CDR3. Between the trimmed V and J ends, which lost 2 bases and 6 bases, there was a span of 14 bases. Germline CDR1 SQVTM, CDR2 ANQGSEA. The CDR3 loop is CSVEIQGAGQPQHF. The DNA for the CDR3 is TGCAGCGTTGAAATCCAGGGTGCGGGTCAGCCCCAGCATTTT.

This chain links TRBV29-1 with TRBJ1-6, with unresolved D. Germline CDR1 is SQVTM and CDR2 is ANQGSEA. V was shortened by 3 bases and J by 5 bases, with 17 bases between the two germline ends. The CDR3 is made up of 16 amino acids. CDR3 sequence: CSVDAPRGMDNSPLHF. In DNA, the CDR3 is TGCAGCGTTGATGCCCCTCGCGGGATGGATAATTCACCCCTCCACTTT.

V usage is TRBV5-1 and J usage is TRBJ1-1, with a weak D call TRBD1 (6 bases). Trimming pared 0 bases from V and 0 bases from J, leaving 12 bases between. CDR3 length: 16 residues. Germline V gives CDR1 SGHRS, CDR2 YFSETQ. The CDR3 protein is CASSLGTATVNTEAFF. CDR3 sequence (DNA): TGCGCCAGCAGCTTGGGGACAGCAACAGTGAACACTGAAGCTTTCTTT.

The genes are TRBV13 and TRBJ2-1; the D is unclear. V was trimmed by 5 bases and J by 0 bases, leaving 11 bases between them. Germline V gives CDR1 PRHDT, CDR2 FYEKMQ (reference sequence). This CDR3 is 15 amino acids long. The CDR3 nucleotides are TGTGCCAGCAGCCCTCGGCGTAGCTCCTACAATGAGCAGTTCTTC. As protein: CASSPRRSSYNEQFF.

V and J are TRBV5-6 and TRBJ1-5, with a weak D call TRBD1 (6 bases). The CDR3 is 16 amino acids. V lost 1 base, J lost 4 bases, and 15 bases lay in between. Germline values: CDR1 SGHDT, CDR2 YYEEEE. CDR3 bases: TGTGCCAGCAGCTTGTACAGGGCTCTTACGAATCAGCCCCAGCATTTT. Its protein product is CASSLYRALTNQPQHF.

The DNA of the CDR3 is TGTGCCAGCAGTACAGGGAATCAGCCCCAGCATTTT. Amino acids: CASSTGNQPQHF. The chain combines TRBV2 with TRBJ1-5, with D perhaps TRBD1 (6 bases). CDR3 length: 12 residues. Trimming shortened V by 5 bases and J by 4 bases, and 6 bases separated the two germline ends. In germline, CDR1 is SNHLY, CDR2 FYNNEI.

The gene calls are TRBV29-1 and TRBJ1-1; no definite D call. CDR3 length: 12 residues. Per germline, CDR1 SQVTM and CDR2 ANQGSEA. Trimming removed 5 bases at V and 4 bases at J, with 11 bases between. CDR3 protein: CSVMGTITEAFF. CDR3 coding DNA: TGCAGCGTTATGGGTACGATCACTGAAGCTTTCTTT.

This clone has just one count. This chain connects TRBV6-5 to TRBJ2-7, with TRBD2 matching 7 bases. The CDR3 covers 14 residues. The V gene's germline CDR1 is MNHEY and CDR2 SVGAGI. The J segment lost 6 bases and the V segment lost 2 bases, leaving 7 bases of the junction unmatched. The CDR3 region has the DNA TGTGCCAGCAGTTACCAAGCGGGACCCGTCGAGCAGTACTTC. This sequence encodes CASSYQAGPVEQYF.

J is TRBJ2-4 and V is TRBV30, with D possibly being TRBD2 (7 bases). The germline gives CDR1 GTSNPN, CDR2 SVGIG (reference sequence). The CDR3 runs 14 residues. Trimming removed 3 bases from V and 7 bases from J, with 16 bases in between. Written as DNA, the CDR3 is TGTGCCTGGAGAGGGAGGGGGAGCCGGAACATTCAGTACTTC. It is translated as CAWRGRGSRNIQYF. The variable domain in full, with the rest retrieved from reference TRBV30 and TRBJ2-4, is SQTIHQWPATLVQPVGSPLSLECTVEGTSNPNLYWYRQAAGRGLQLLFYSVGIGQISSEVPQNLSASRPQDRQFILSSKKLLLSDSGFYLCAWRGRGSRNIQYFGAGTRLSVL.

The chain carries TRBV9 and TRBJ2-1; the D is unclear. Germline CDR1 is SGDLS and CDR2 is YYNGEE. This CDR3 is 13 amino acids long. Trimming took off 4 bases at V and 7 bases at J, with 12 bases between the two ends. The CDR3 sequence is CASSPRSDNEQFF. The DNA of the CDR3 is TGTGCCAGCAGCCCCCGCAGCGATAATGAGCAGTTCTTC.

The chain uses TRBV6-5 and TRBJ2-3; D gene ambiguous. The germline V and J ends were trimmed by 5 bases and 6 bases, with 9 bases remaining between them. Germline V gives CDR1 MNHEY, CDR2 SVGAGI. This CDR3 is 12 amino acids long. The CDR3 DNA reads TGTGCCAGCAGTGAAGGCTTGGATACGCAGTATTTT. Its translation is CASSEGLDTQYF.

CDR3 coding DNA: TGCGCCAGCAGCCAGGAGAGGGTAAGGACTGAAGCTTTCTTT. Amino acids: CASSQERVRTEAFF. The chain employs TRBV5-1 and TRBJ1-1; D unresolved. V lost 4 bases, J lost 5 bases, and 15 bases lay in between. Germline V lookup: CDR1 SGHRS, CDR2 YFSETQ. This CDR3 is built from 14 residues.

This clone was observed many times. The V and J genes are TRBV28 and TRBJ2-4, with D uncertain. Trimming cost V 8 bases and J 9 bases, with 8 bases left between them. Germline loops: CDR1 MDHEN, CDR2 SYDVKM. The CDR3 runs to 10 residues. In DNA form, the CDR3 reads TGTGCCAGCGGCGCAGGCATTCAGTACTTC. Protein: CASGAGIQYF. Based on the CDR3 plus reference TRBV28 and TRBJ2-4, the full variable domain is DVKVTQSSRYLVKRTGEKVFLECVQDMDHENMFWYRQDPGLGLRLIYFSYDVKMKEKGDIPEGYSVSREKKERFSLILESASTNQTSMYLCASGAGIQYFGAGTRLSVL.

The chain uses TRBV7-2 and TRBJ2-7; possibly TRBD1 for D (5 bases). CDR3 length: 14 residues. V shed 1 base and J shed 1 base, with 8 bases lying between them. Germline V gene lookup returns CDR1 SGHTA and CDR2 FQGNSA. CDR3 in DNA: TGTGCCAGCAGCTTAGAGTACAGGTCCTACGAGCAGTACTTC. It translates to CASSLEYRSYEQYF.